This paragraph covers one T cell receptor (beta chain) sequence. Germline CDR1 is GTSNPN and CDR2 is SVGIG (reference sequence). The CDR3 spans 15 residues. V gave up 2 bases and J gave up 0 bases, with 13 bases separating them. Authors' processing steps: Reference gene primers were amplified, and this amplification served to estimate nucleated cell counts. Some clones are missing from TCRdb's copy, which holds only in-frame ones; the method was immunoSEQ multiplex PCR. For V, J and clone size, that table is used; D and trimming come from the DNA. The sample contains around 270,000 clones, more than 75% of which appear only once. The source of the sample is a study of blood T cell repertoires in COVID-19. Overall study context: PBMCs, B-cell-depleted T cells, or T cells were the source of the cDNA or gDNA that made up the material.

The source material was peripheral blood. This TCR came from a woman in her 50s with acute or convalescent COVID-19. The chain links TRBV30 to TRBJ1-2, with D hard to call. This chain's CDR3 is CAWSIGMGANYGYTF. The CDR3 nucleotides read TGTGCCTGGAGTATAGGGATGGGAGCTAACTATGGCTACACCTTC.